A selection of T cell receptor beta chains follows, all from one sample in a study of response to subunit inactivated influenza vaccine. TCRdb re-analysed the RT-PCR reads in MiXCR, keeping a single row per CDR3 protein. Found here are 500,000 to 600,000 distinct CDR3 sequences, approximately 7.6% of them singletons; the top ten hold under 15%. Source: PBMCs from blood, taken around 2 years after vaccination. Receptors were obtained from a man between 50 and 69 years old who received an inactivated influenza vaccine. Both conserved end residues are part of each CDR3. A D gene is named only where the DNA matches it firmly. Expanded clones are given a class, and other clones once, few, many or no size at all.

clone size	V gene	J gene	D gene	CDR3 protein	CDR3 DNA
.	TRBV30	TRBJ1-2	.	CAWSVGSAGYTF	TGTGCCTGGAGTGTAGGATCTGCTGGCTACACCTTC
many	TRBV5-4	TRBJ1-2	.	CASVDPLGYGYTF	TGTGCTTCCGTGGATCCTCTCGGGTATGGCTACACCTTC
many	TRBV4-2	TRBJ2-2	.	CASSQEVWGRAGELFF	TGTGCCAGCAGCCAAGAAGTCTGGGGTCGGGCCGGGGAGCTGTTTTTT
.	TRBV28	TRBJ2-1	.	CASRVRGQSLNEQFF	TGTGCCAGCAGAGTCAGGGGCCAGAGTCTCAATGAGCAGTTCTTC
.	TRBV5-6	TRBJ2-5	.	CATVRKGEVETQYF	TGTGCCACCGTCCGTAAGGGAGAGGTAGAGACCCAGTACTTC
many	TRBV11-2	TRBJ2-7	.	CASSVFLEQYF	TGTGCCAGCAGCGTGTTCCTCGAGCAGTACTTC
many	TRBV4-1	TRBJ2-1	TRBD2	CASSHGLAGSYNEQFF	TGCGCCAGCAGCCACGGACTAGCGGGCTCCTACAATGAGCAGTTCTTC
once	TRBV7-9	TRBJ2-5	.	CASSLGFGPEETQYF	TGTGCCAGCAGCTTAGGGTTCGGACCAGAGGAGACCCAGTACTTC
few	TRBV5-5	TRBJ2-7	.	CASSFGFTTYEQYF	TGTGCCAGCAGCTTCGGATTTACTACCTACGAGCAGTACTTC
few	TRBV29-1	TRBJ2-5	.	CSVRRGDRGTQYF	TGCAGCGTCCGAAGGGGGGACCGAGGGACCCAGTACTTC
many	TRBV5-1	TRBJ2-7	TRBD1	CASSLGLGTGRITYEQYF	TGCGCCAGCAGCTTGGGTCTCGGGACAGGGAGGATTACCTACGAGCAGTACTTC
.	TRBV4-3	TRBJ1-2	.	CASSQDRFGRSANYGYTF	TGCGCCAGCAGCCAAGATCGGTTTGGACGGAGCGCTAACTATGGCTACACCTTC